Following are 32 T cell receptor beta chains from one sample sequenced in a study of graft-versus-host responses after intestinal transplantation. Generated by immunoSEQ multiplex PCR, the TCRdb table keeps only in-frame clones and is missing some. The sample consists of about 10,000 clones, 80% to 95% of them appearing once. This specimen was PBMCs, taken 65 to 70 days after transplant. The receptors derive from a human patient who received an intestinal transplant, so some T cells may come from the graft donor.

The rearrangement joins TRBV28 to TRBJ2-7, with 7 bases that match TRBD1. After removal of 6 bases from V and 2 bases from J, the junction contained 4 bases not matched to a gene. CDR3 length equals 13 residues. Germline V gene sequence: CDR1 MDHEN, CDR2 SYDVKM. The CDR3 region is CASRNRGTYEQYF. The CDR3 coding sequence is TGTGCCAGCAGAAACAGGGGCACCTACGAGCAGTACTTC.

The J gene is TRBJ2-3, the V gene TRBV27; 10 bases map to TRBD2. The CDR3 length is 17 residues. The ends lost 3 bases at V and 6 bases at J; junction bases unmatched: 12. CDR1 and CDR2 (germline): MNHEY, SMNVEV (reference sequence). DNA of the CDR3: TGTGCCAGCAGTTTGCCTCTCTCGGAGCGGGAGGGTGATACGCAGTATTTT. Encoded protein: CASSLPLSEREGDTQYF.

This clone has more than one count but fewer than ten. The chain is built from TRBV5-4 and TRBJ2-1; 11 nucleotides agree with TRBD2. V lost 0 bases to trimming and J lost 1 base; unmatched junction nucleotides: 3. The CDR3 sequence is 17 residues long. Germline lookup yields CDR1 SGHNT and CDR2 YYREEE (reference sequence). The CDR3 reads CASSLGLAGWSYNEQFF. CDR3 coding DNA: TGTGCCAGCAGCTTGGGACTAGCGGGGTGGTCCTACAATGAGCAGTTCTTC.

V is TRBV2 and J is TRBJ2-3; D may be TRBD2 (6 bases). Trimming cost V 4 bases and J 2 bases, with 10 bases left between them. The CDR3 sequence is 14 residues long. Germline lookup yields CDR1 SNHLY and CDR2 FYNNEI. CDR3 protein: CASSVGGDTDTQYF. CDR3 DNA: TGTGCCAGCAGTGTCGGAGGGGACACAGATACGCAGTATTTT.

The rearrangement uses TRBV28 and TRBJ1-1; D call uncertain. The CDR3 contains 14 residues. The ends were cut back, 5 bases at V and 4 bases at J, with 14 bases in the middle. CDR1 MDHEN and CDR2 SYDVKM come from the germline V gene. The CDR3 DNA follows: TGTGCCAGCAGTCTGCCACCCGGGGTCACTGAAGCTTTCTTT. Translation: CASSLPPGVTEAFF.

This clone has a single count. The chain employs TRBV6-6 and TRBJ2-7; 9 bases match TRBD1. Germline assignment: CDR1 MNHNY and CDR2 SVGAGI (reference sequence). Trimming cost V 5 bases and J 6 bases; bases outside gene matches: 5. There are 13 residues in the CDR3. CDR3 sequence (DNA): TGTGCCAGCAGTCCCGGGACAGGGTCCGAGCAGTACTTC. Protein product: CASSPGTGSEQYF.

The chain is built from TRBV5-8 and TRBJ1-2; TRBD1 matches at 7 bases. Per germline, CDR1 SGHTS and CDR2 YDEGEE. V lost 2 bases and J lost 2; bases outside the gene matches: 6. There are 15 residues in the CDR3. CDR3 nucleotides: TGTGCCAGCAGCTTACGGGACAGTTCAAACTATGGCTACACCTTC. Protein product: CASSLRDSSNYGYTF.

The V gene is TRBV4-1, the J gene TRBJ2-1; 13 nucleotides agree with TRBD2. This CDR3 is built from 17 residues. CDR1 is MGHRA and CDR2 is YSYEKL in the germline V gene. Trimming cost V 1 base and J 0 bases; bases outside gene matches: 0. The CDR3 is CASSQGTSGSSYNEQFF. CDR3 DNA sequence: TGCGCCAGCAGCCAAGGGACTAGCGGGAGCTCCTACAATGAGCAGTTCTTC.

In this sample, this clone turned up once. Other DNA sequences from this sample encode an identical CDR3 as well. This chain links TRBV5-6 with TRBJ2-7; 11 nucleotides line up with TRBD1. CDR3 size: 14 residues. CDR1 is SGHDT, CDR2 YYEEEE, per germline. With 2 bases clipped from V and 3 bases from J, the junction kept 1 base outside the gene matches. The CDR3 loop reads CASSFGTGGYEQYF. In nucleotides, the CDR3 is TGTGCCAGCAGCTTTGGGACAGGGGGCTACGAGCAGTACTTC. Variable domain in full (rest from reference TRBV5-6 and TRBJ2-7): DAGVTQSPTHLIKTRGQQVTLRCSPKSGHDTVSWYQQALGQGPQFIFQYYEEEERQRGNFPDRFSGHQFPNYSSELNVNALLLGDSALYLCASSFGTGGYEQYFGPGTRLTVT.

This clone has a single count. The V call is TRBV19, the J call TRBJ2-1, with 12 bases matching TRBD2. The CDR3 totals 16 residues. Germline CDR1 reads LNHDA; CDR2 reads SQIVND (reference sequence). The V segment lost 5 bases and the J segment 9 bases; nucleotides outside the gene matches: 11. The CDR3 coding sequence is TGTGCCAGTAGTCCTCGGACTAGCGGGACCAGGGGTGAGCAGTTCTTC. Translating gives CASSPRTSGTRGEQFF. The entire variable domain, with the rest obtained from reference TRBV19 and TRBJ2-1, is as follows: DGGITQSPKYLFRKEGQNVTLSCEQNLNHDAMYWYRQDPGQGLRLIYYSQIVNDFQKGDIAEGYSVSREKKESFPLTVTSAQKNPTAFYLCASSPRTSGTRGEQFFGPGTRLTVL.

This rearrangement joins TRBV28 to TRBJ1-1; D gene uncertain. CDR1 and CDR2 (germline): MDHEN, SYDVKM. V gave up 6 bases and J gave up 0 bases, with 8 bases separating them. The CDR3 is 13 residues long. The CDR3 protein is CASRIAVNTEAFF. CDR3 DNA sequence: TGTGCCAGCAGGATAGCCGTGAACACTGAAGCTTTCTTT.

This clone was found a few times. This chain uses TRBV5-1 with TRBJ2-2, with a tentative D call TRBD1 (6 bases). CDR3 size: 16 residues. Trimming removed 0 bases at V and 4 bases at J, with 13 bases between. Germline V gene lookup returns CDR1 SGHRS and CDR2 YFSETQ. The CDR3 region is CASSLAGEGGTGELFF. CDR3 nucleotide sequence: TGCGCCAGCAGCTTGGCGGGCGAAGGGGGCACCGGGGAGCTGTTTTTT.

This clone was seen just once. The CDR3 is CASSRLAGTYEQYF. The CDR3 bases are TGTGCCAGCAGCAGACTAGCGGGAACCTACGAGCAGTACTTC. V gene TRBV9 combines with J gene TRBJ2-7; TRBD2 matches at 11 bases. Germline CDR1 reads SGDLS; CDR2 reads YYNGEE. V lost 4 bases and J lost 2; bases outside the gene matches: 2. The CDR3 extends over 14 amino acids.

V gene TRBV6-6 combines with J gene TRBJ2-7, with unresolved D. The CDR3 length is 12 residues. CDR1 is MNHNY and CDR2 is SVGAGI in the germline V gene (reference sequence). V was trimmed by 9 bases and J by 6 bases, leaving 15 bases between them. The CDR3 loop reads CARSLTTSEQYF. CDR3 DNA sequence: TGTGCCAGGTCCCTAACTACGAGCGAGCAGTACTTC.

V usage is TRBV6-5 and J usage is TRBJ1-2, with D maybe TRBD1 (5 bases). Germline CDR1 reads MNHEY; CDR2 reads SVGAGI. The V end lost 5 bases, the J end lost 8 bases, and 15 bases lay between the germline ends. This CDR3 contains 13 residues. The CDR3 sequence is CASSEAGRRGYTF. The CDR3 bases are TGTGCCAGCAGTGAGGCAGGGAGACGAGGCTACACCTTC.

The gene calls are TRBV27 and TRBJ1-1; 8 bases map to TRBD1. After removal of 5 bases from V and 0 bases from J, the junction contained 8 bases not matched to a gene. The CDR3 totals 16 residues. Germline-derived CDR1 and CDR2 are MNHEY and SMNVEV (reference sequence). CDR3: CASSPSTGEVNTEAFF. CDR3 nucleotide sequence: TGTGCCAGCAGTCCGTCGACAGGGGAGGTGAACACTGAAGCTTTCTTT.

The V and J genes are TRBV7-2 and TRBJ2-1, with TRBD2 matching over 7 bases. Germline values: CDR1 SGHTA, CDR2 FQGNSA. J lost 5 bases, V lost 5 bases, and 9 bases had no gene match. The CDR3 contains 15 residues. CDR3 amino acids: CASSPSSGKNNEQFF. CDR3 in DNA: TGTGCCAGCAGCCCATCGAGCGGGAAGAACAATGAGCAGTTCTTC.

This chain uses TRBV6-6 with TRBJ2-1; possible D gene TRBD2, 5 bases. Germline V gene sequence: CDR1 MNHNY, CDR2 SVGAGI (reference sequence). The V end was cut by 4 bases, the J end by 9 bases, with 10 bases between. The CDR3 runs 12 residues. CDR3 bases: TGTGCCAGCAGTTCAGCAACTAGTGAGCAGTTCTTC. This gives the protein CASSSATSEQFF.

This clone has a single count. The chain couples TRBV28 to TRBJ1-1, with TRBD1 matching over 8 bases. Germline loops: CDR1 MDHEN, CDR2 SYDVKM. CDR3 length: 13 residues. Trimming cost V 5 bases and J 7 bases; bases outside gene matches: 6. This CDR3 is CASSNSGTGEAFF. DNA for the CDR3: TGTGCCAGCAGTAACTCCGGGACAGGTGAAGCTTTCTTT.

This rearrangement joins TRBV7-9 to TRBJ2-7; maybe TRBD1 (5 bases). V lost 5 bases and J lost 3, with 11 bases in between. Germline V lookup: CDR1 SEHNR, CDR2 FQNEAQ (reference sequence). This CDR3 contains 13 residues. The CDR3 coding sequence is TGTGCCAGCAGCACAGGATACGACTACGAGCAGTACTTC. As protein: CASSTGYDYEQYF.

The chain links TRBV5-6 to TRBJ1-1; D perhaps matches TRBD1 (6 bases). Germline values: CDR1 SGHDT, CDR2 YYEEEE. The CDR3 consists of 12 residues. V lost 4 bases to trimming and J lost 11 bases, with 15 bases between them. CDR3 residues: CASSLRGDWAFF. The CDR3, as DNA: TGTGCCAGCAGCCTAAGGGGGGATTGGGCTTTCTTT.

The chain is built from TRBV4-3 and TRBJ2-7; possibly TRBD1 for D (5 bases). Trimming left V 0 bases short and J 4 bases short, with 10 bases between. The CDR3 runs to 14 residues. The germline V gene encodes CDR1 LGHNA and CDR2 YSLEER. For the CDR3, the DNA is TGCGCCAGCAGCCAAGATCCAGGGCAATACGAGCAGTACTTC. Protein product: CASSQDPGQYEQYF.

The V and J genes are TRBV29-1 and TRBJ2-7; D is unclear. V shed 4 bases and J shed 2 bases, with 12 bases lying between them. Germline values: CDR1 SQVTM, CDR2 ANQGSEA. This CDR3 region has 13 residues. The DNA of the CDR3 is TGCAGCGTTGTGGCCGGCGGAGCCTACGAGCAGTACTTC. Amino acids: CSVVAGGAYEQYF.

The chain is built from TRBV6-1 and TRBJ2-7; TRBD1 matches at 8 bases. Per the germline V gene, CDR1 is MNHNS and CDR2 is SASEGT. The length of the CDR3 is 16 residues. J gave up 3 bases and V 2 bases, and 9 bases lay outside the gene matches. CDR3 in amino acids: CASSERVGQGFYEQYF. CDR3 nucleotide sequence: TGTGCCAGCAGTGAACGTGTAGGACAGGGATTCTACGAGCAGTACTTC.

The V gene is TRBV19, the J gene TRBJ2-7, with TRBD2 matching 7 bases. The CDR3 runs 15 residues. Trimming removed 5 bases from V and 0 bases from J; junction bases left unmatched: 7. Germline V gene data show CDR1 as LNHDA and CDR2 as SQIVND (reference sequence). CDR3 DNA: TGTGCCAGTAGTCCTCCGGGAGGCCTCTCCTACGAGCAGTACTTC. Protein sequence: CASSPPGGLSYEQYF.

The chain is built from TRBV28 and TRBJ2-7; the match to TRBD2 covers 10 bases. CDR1 is MDHEN and CDR2 is SYDVKM in the germline V gene. The V gene end was trimmed by 5 bases and the J gene end by 3 bases; junction bases not matched to a gene: 4. The CDR3 sequence is 14 residues long. CDR3 region: CASSGASGSYEQYF. The CDR3 region has the DNA TGTGCCAGCAGTGGGGCTAGCGGGAGCTACGAGCAGTACTTC. Complete variable domain (other parts from reference TRBV28 and TRBJ2-7): DVKVTQSSRYLVKRTGEKVFLECVQDMDHENMFWYRQDPGLGLRLIYFSYDVKMKEKGDIPEGYSVSREKKERFSLILESASTNQTSMYLCASSGASGSYEQYFGPGTRLTVT.

CDR3 sequence (DNA): TGTGCCAGCAGCCAAGAGGGCCACTACGAGCAGTACTTC. Amino acids: CASSQEGHYEQYF. This rearrangement joins TRBV14 to TRBJ2-7; D not certain. Per the germline V gene, CDR1 is SGHDN and CDR2 is FVKESK. The V and J ends lost 0 bases and 3 bases respectively, with 6 bases between them. The CDR3 covers 13 residues.

V and J are TRBV20-1 and TRBJ2-3; D possibly corresponds to TRBD1 (5 bases). This CDR3 contains 11 residues. Germline values: CDR1 DFQATT, CDR2 SNEGSKA (reference sequence). The CDR3 region is CSLTVAGTQYF. CDR3 DNA: TGCAGCCTGACAGTCGCAGGTACGCAGTATTTT.

The rearrangement links TRBV6-5 to TRBJ2-1; TRBD2 matches 11 bases. The J segment lost 7 bases and the V segment lost 1 base, leaving 6 bases of the junction unmatched. This CDR3 contains 16 residues. Germline CDR1 and CDR2: MNHEY and SVGAGI. As DNA, the CDR3 is TGTGCCAGCAGTTACTTGGCTAGCGGGAGGTATAATGAGCAGTTCTTC. Translating it yields CASSYLASGRYNEQFF.

The V gene is TRBV12-5, the J gene TRBJ1-1, with no clear D. Germline loops: CDR1 LGHNT, CDR2 FRNRAP. The CDR3 has 15 residues. V was shortened by 1 base and J by 0 bases, with 9 bases between the two germline ends. CDR3 nucleotide sequence: TGTGCTAGTGGTTTGGCGCCGGGGATGAACACTGAAGCTTTCTTT. Amino acid sequence: CASGLAPGMNTEAFF.

The J gene is TRBJ2-2, the V gene TRBV7-8; 9 bases fit TRBD2. J gave up 6 bases and V 5 bases, and 16 bases lay outside the gene matches. Germline CDR1 SGHVS, CDR2 FQNEAQ. This CDR3 is built from 18 residues. The CDR3 DNA sequence: TGTGCCAGCAGCCTCAGAGATAGCGGGAGTAGCGTCGCCGGGGAGCTGTTTTTT. The encoded protein is CASSLRDSGSSVAGELFF.

This chain joins TRBV28 and TRBJ2-5; 8 bases are shared with TRBD1. There are 13 residues in the CDR3. Trimming removed 6 bases from V and 2 bases from J; junction bases left unmatched: 2. From germline, CDR1 is MDHEN and CDR2 SYDVKM. The CDR3 protein is CASRNRGQETQYF. The CDR3 bases are TGTGCCAGCAGAAACAGGGGGCAAGAGACCCAGTACTTC. The entire variable domain, with the rest obtained from reference TRBV28 and TRBJ2-5, is as follows: DVKVTQSSRYLVKRTGEKVFLECVQDMDHENMFWYRQDPGLGLRLIYFSYDVKMKEKGDIPEGYSVSREKKERFSLILESASTNQTSMYLCASRNRGQETQYFGPGTRLLVL.